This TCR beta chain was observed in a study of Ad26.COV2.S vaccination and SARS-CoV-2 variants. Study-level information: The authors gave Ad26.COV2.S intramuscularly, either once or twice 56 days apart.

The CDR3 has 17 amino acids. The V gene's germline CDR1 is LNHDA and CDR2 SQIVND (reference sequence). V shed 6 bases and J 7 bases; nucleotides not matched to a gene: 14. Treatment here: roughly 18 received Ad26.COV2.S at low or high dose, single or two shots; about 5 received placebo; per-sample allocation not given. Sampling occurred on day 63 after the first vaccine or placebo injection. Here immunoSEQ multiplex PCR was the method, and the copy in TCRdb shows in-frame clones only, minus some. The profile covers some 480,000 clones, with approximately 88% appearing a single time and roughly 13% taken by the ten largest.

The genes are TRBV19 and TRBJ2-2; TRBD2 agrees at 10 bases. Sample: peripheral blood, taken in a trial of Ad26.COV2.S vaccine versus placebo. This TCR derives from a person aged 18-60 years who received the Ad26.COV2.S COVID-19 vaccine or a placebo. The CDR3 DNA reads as TGTGCCAGTAGCTCCCAAGCGGGAGGGCCCAGGGGCGGGGAGCTGTTTTTT. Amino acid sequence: CASSSQAGGPRGGELFF.